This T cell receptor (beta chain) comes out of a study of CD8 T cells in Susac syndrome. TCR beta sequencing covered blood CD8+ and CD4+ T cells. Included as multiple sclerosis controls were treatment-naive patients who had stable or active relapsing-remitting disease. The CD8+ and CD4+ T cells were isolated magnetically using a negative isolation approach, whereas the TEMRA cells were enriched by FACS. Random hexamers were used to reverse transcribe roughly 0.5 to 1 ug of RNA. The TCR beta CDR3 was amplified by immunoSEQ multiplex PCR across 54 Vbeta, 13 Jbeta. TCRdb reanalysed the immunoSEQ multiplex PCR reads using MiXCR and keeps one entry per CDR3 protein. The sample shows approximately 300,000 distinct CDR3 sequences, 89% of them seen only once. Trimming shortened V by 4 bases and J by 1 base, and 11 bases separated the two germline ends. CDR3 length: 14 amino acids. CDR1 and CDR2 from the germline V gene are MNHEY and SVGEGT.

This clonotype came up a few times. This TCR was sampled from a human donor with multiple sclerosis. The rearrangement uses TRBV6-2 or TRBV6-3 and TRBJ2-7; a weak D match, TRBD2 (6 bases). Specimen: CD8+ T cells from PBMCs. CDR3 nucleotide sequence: TGTGCCAGCAGTTTGCCAGGGAGGTCCTACGAGCAGTACTTC. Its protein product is CASSLPGRSYEQYF.